These 4 T cell receptor beta chains share one sample of origin, sequenced in a study of brain T cells in children with intractable seizures. The data were produced by immunoSEQ multiplex PCR, yet TCRdb's version contains in-frame clones alone and is incomplete. Of some 64,000 clones listed, approximately 95% are singletons. The sample consisted of peripheral blood, taken at surgery. The receptors were gathered from a boy less than two years old with focal cortical dysplasia and intractable seizures.

The rearrangement joins TRBV5-1 to TRBJ1-4; tentative D call: TRBD1 (5 bases). Germline CDR1 is SGHRS and CDR2 is YFSETQ. The CDR3 runs to 15 residues. V lost 0 bases to trimming and J lost 8 bases, with 14 bases between them. The CDR3 sequence: CASSLGGRVQEKLFF. As DNA, the CDR3 is TGCGCCAGCAGCTTGGGGGGCAGGGTTCAGGAAAAACTGTTTTTT.

The CDR3 bases are TGTGCCAGCAGTTTCAGGGGGTTGGTAGATACGCAGTATTTT. Translating gives CASSFRGLVDTQYF. The chain couples TRBV27 to TRBJ2-3, with TRBD1 identical over 7 bases. Per the germline V gene, CDR1 is MNHEY and CDR2 is SMNVEV (reference sequence). This CDR3 comprises 14 residues. After removal of 3 bases from V and 5 bases from J, the junction contained 5 bases not matched to a gene.

The CDR3 coding sequence is TGCAGCGTTGAAGTAGGTCATGCCACAGATACGCAGTATTTT. This codes for CSVEVGHATDTQYF. The rearrangement joins TRBV29-1 to TRBJ2-3; no firm D call. Germline CDR1 is SQVTM and CDR2 is ANQGSEA. V shed 1 base and J shed 2 bases, with 10 bases lying between them. The CDR3 has 14 amino acids.

The chain joins TRBV5-4 to TRBJ2-5, with D perhaps matching TRBD2 (5 bases). Deletions cut 0 bases from V and 5 bases from J, with 11 bases between. The CDR3 spans 14 residues. The germline V gene encodes CDR1 SGHNT and CDR2 YYREEE (reference sequence). CDR3 residues: CASSLVSSKETQYF. The DNA for the CDR3 is TGTGCCAGCAGCTTGGTTTCTAGCAAGGAGACCCAGTACTTC.